This T cell receptor (beta chain) was found in a study of shared clonotypes between healthy human individuals. The naive CD8 fraction comprised CD45RO-negative cells positively selected for CCR7 and excluded terminally differentiated effector memory CD45RA+ cells. This table comes from immunoSEQ multiplex PCR, and its TCRdb copy is limited to in-frame clones, with some not included. Found here are hundreds of thousands of clones, 96% of them singletons; the top ten hold about 0.22%. This CDR3 has 14 residues. Trimming at V came to 4 bases and at J to 6 bases, leaving 7 bases not matched to a gene. Germline CDR1 and CDR2: GTSNPN and SVGIG (reference sequence).

This chain joins TRBV30 and TRBJ2-2, with 8 bases matching TRBD2. This TCR came from a man aged 25-45 years in good health. The sample consisted of naive CD8+ T cells sorted from blood. DNA for the CDR3: TGTGCCTGGATTAGCGGGATAGGGGCCGGGGAGCTGTTTTTT. It codes for CAWISGIGAGELFF.